Listed below are T cell receptor beta chains from one sample, sequenced in a study of T cells after yellow fever vaccination. TCRdb recomputed calls from the 5' RACE reads with MiXCR, one row per CDR3 protein. The sample contains 340,000 or so distinct CDR3 sequences, around an eighth of which appear only once. The sample consisted of CD4+ T cells sorted from PBMCs, taken 15 days after the yellow fever booster vaccination. Source of these receptors: a man in his late teens or twenties who received the YFV17D yellow fever vaccine. CDR3s include the opening cysteine and the closing phenylalanine or tryptophan. A D gene is named only where the DNA matches it firmly. Only part of the rows carry a size: once, few, many, or a class if the clone is expanded.

abundance: many; v_gene: TRBV4-3; d_gene: .; j_gene: TRBJ1-5; CDR3aa: CASSPGIGGPYSNQPQHF; CDR3nt: TGCGCCAGCAGCCCCGGGATTGGAGGGCCGTATAGCAATCAGCCCCAGCATTTT
abundance: .; v_gene: TRBV3-1; d_gene: .; j_gene: TRBJ1-1; CDR3aa: CASSQEGGGTEAFF; CDR3nt: TGTGCCAGCAGCCAAGAAGGGGGGGGCACTGAAGCTTTCTTT
abundance: .; v_gene: TRBV6-2/TRBV6-3; d_gene: TRBD2; j_gene: TRBJ2-5; CDR3aa: CASSYSRPLAGSEETQYF; CDR3nt: TGTGCCAGCAGTTACTCGAGACCACTAGCGGGGTCGGAAGAGACCCAGTACTTC
abundance: .; v_gene: TRBV7-3; d_gene: TRBD1; j_gene: TRBJ1-1; CDR3aa: CASSKDRAGTEAFF; CDR3nt: TGTGCCAGCAGTAAGGACAGGGCAGGAACTGAAGCTTTCTTT
abundance: many; v_gene: TRBV5-1; d_gene: .; j_gene: TRBJ1-1; CDR3aa: CASSSLGSDTEAFF; CDR3nt: TGCGCCAGCAGCTCCCTGGGAAGCGACACTGAAGCTTTCTTT
abundance: .; v_gene: TRBV7-2; d_gene: .; j_gene: TRBJ1-3; CDR3aa: CASSFSLVDTIYF; CDR3nt: TGTGCCAGCAGCTTTTCCCTGGTGGACACCATATATTTT
abundance: few; v_gene: TRBV25-1; d_gene: .; j_gene: TRBJ2-5; CDR3aa: CASSGGQPQETQYF; CDR3nt: TGTGCCAGCAGTGGAGGACAGCCCCAAGAGACCCAGTACTTC
abundance: few; v_gene: TRBV20-1; d_gene: TRBD2; j_gene: TRBJ2-5; CDR3aa: CSARDLRTSGGGETQYF; CDR3nt: TGCAGTGCTAGAGATTTAAGGACTAGCGGGGGTGGAGAGACCCAGTACTTC
abundance: .; v_gene: TRBV7-3; d_gene: TRBD2; j_gene: TRBJ2-2; CDR3aa: CASSQRGGFTGELFF; CDR3nt: TGTGCCAGCAGCCAGCGGGGGGGGTTCACCGGGGAGCTGTTTTTT
abundance: .; v_gene: TRBV6-5; d_gene: .; j_gene: TRBJ1-3; CDR3aa: CASSKKFAGNTIYF; CDR3nt: TGTGCCAGCAGCAAAAAATTCGCTGGAAACACCATATATTTT
abundance: many; v_gene: TRBV10-3; d_gene: TRBD1; j_gene: TRBJ1-1; CDR3aa: CAIRTTGNRGEAFF; CDR3nt: TGTGCCATCAGAACCACAGGGAACAGGGGTGAAGCTTTCTTT
abundance: .; v_gene: TRBV4-3; d_gene: .; j_gene: TRBJ2-5; CDR3aa: CASSQDVGPGKTQYF; CDR3nt: TGCGCCAGCAGCCAAGACGTGGGGCCTGGGAAGACCCAGTACTTC
abundance: .; v_gene: TRBV6-1; d_gene: .; j_gene: TRBJ2-3; CDR3aa: CASSGRSLDTQYF; CDR3nt: TGTGCCAGCAGTGGTCGCTCTTTGGATACGCAGTATTTT
abundance: .; v_gene: TRBV12-3/TRBV12-4; d_gene: .; j_gene: TRBJ2-3; CDR3aa: CASSLGAQYF; CDR3nt: TGTGCCAGCAGTTTAGGGGCGCAGTATTTT
abundance: many; v_gene: TRBV9; d_gene: TRBD2; j_gene: TRBJ2-7; CDR3aa: CASSVAGTSGAMYEQYF; CDR3nt: TGTGCCAGCAGCGTAGCCGGGACTAGCGGTGCGATGTACGAGCAGTACTTC
abundance: .; v_gene: TRBV4-3; d_gene: .; j_gene: TRBJ1-1; CDR3aa: CASSQEAHRNTEAFF; CDR3nt: TGCGCCAGCAGCCAAGAGGCCCACAGGAACACTGAAGCTTTCTTT
abundance: .; v_gene: TRBV7-9; d_gene: .; j_gene: TRBJ1-1; CDR3aa: CASSPRPSDMNTEAFF; CDR3nt: TGTGCCAGCAGCCCCCGGCCATCGGATATGAACACTGAAGCTTTCTTT
abundance: .; v_gene: TRBV7-9; d_gene: TRBD1; j_gene: TRBJ1-1; CDR3aa: CASHVTGQGNTEAFF; CDR3nt: TGTGCCAGCCATGTCACGGGACAGGGTAACACTGAAGCTTTCTTT
abundance: many; v_gene: TRBV7-6; d_gene: TRBD1; j_gene: TRBJ1-6; CDR3aa: CASSPTIRDRGPGNSPLHF; CDR3nt: TGTGCCAGCAGTCCCACCATCCGGGACAGGGGGCCCGGTAATTCACCCCTCCACTTT
abundance: many; v_gene: TRBV4-3; d_gene: .; j_gene: TRBJ2-3; CDR3aa: CASSPHLARTDTQYF; CDR3nt: TGCGCCAGCAGCCCCCATCTGGCCCGCACAGATACGCAGTATTTT
abundance: many; v_gene: TRBV3-1; d_gene: .; j_gene: TRBJ2-7; CDR3aa: CASSRSIGSNNYEQYF; CDR3nt: TGTGCCAGCAGCCGCTCCATCGGCTCAAACAACTACGAGCAGTACTTC
abundance: few; v_gene: TRBV4-1; d_gene: TRBD1; j_gene: TRBJ2-2; CDR3aa: CASSRGQAVTGELFF; CDR3nt: TGCGCCAGCAGCCGAGGACAGGCGGTCACCGGGGAGCTGTTTTTT
abundance: .; v_gene: TRBV7-9; d_gene: .; j_gene: TRBJ1-1; CDR3aa: CASSFRGQTANTEAFF; CDR3nt: TGTGCCAGCAGCTTCCGCGGACAGACTGCGAACACTGAAGCTTTCTTT
abundance: .; v_gene: TRBV25-1; d_gene: TRBD2; j_gene: TRBJ2-3; CDR3aa: CASSDIVGLAGVLDTQYF; CDR3nt: TGTGCCAGCAGTGACATAGTCGGACTAGCGGGGGTGCTAGATACGCAGTATTTT
abundance: .; v_gene: TRBV12-3/TRBV12-4; d_gene: .; j_gene: TRBJ1-6; CDR3aa: CASSLDGMNNSPLHF; CDR3nt: TGTGCCAGCAGTTTAGACGGGATGAATAATTCACCCCTCCACTTT